The 32 T cell receptor beta chains reported below all come from one sample, sequenced in a study of blood T cell repertoires in COVID-19. Assay: immunoSEQ multiplex PCR; the TCRdb copy retains only in-frame clones and omits some. The sample shows fewer than 350,000 clones, 80% to 90% of them seen only once. The sample taken for sequencing was peripheral blood. These receptors came from a woman aged 25 to 39 with COVID-19, enrolled during active disease.

This clone has only a few counts. The rearrangement uses TRBV3-1 (or the pseudogene TRBV3-2) and TRBJ2-7, with TRBD1 matching 8 bases. The CDR3 covers 15 residues. The V and J ends lost 2 bases and 2 bases, in that order; junction bases with no gene match: 5. Germline CDR1 and CDR2: LGHDT and YNNKEL (reference sequence). CDR3 sequence reads: CASSQTGRGPYEQYF. The CDR3 bases are TGTGCCAGCAGCCAAACGGGCAGGGGGCCCTACGAGCAGTACTTC.

This chain links TRBV7-8 with TRBJ1-3, with 11 bases identical to TRBD1. CDR3 length equals 16 residues. Germline V gene lookup returns CDR1 SGHVS and CDR2 FQNEAQ. J lost 3 bases, V lost 6 bases, and 7 bases had no gene match. The CDR3 reads CASRKDRGQGGNTIYF. The DNA of the CDR3 is TGTGCCAGCAGAAAGGACAGGGGGCAGGGTGGAAACACCATATATTTT.

This clone was seen many times. V is TRBV7-9 and J is TRBJ1-1; D is unclear. V was pared by 3 bases and J by 2 bases, with 7 bases between. Germline CDR1 and CDR2: SEHNR and FQNEAQ (reference sequence). The CDR3 length is 13 residues. CDR3 residues: CASSFELNTEAFF. The CDR3 DNA follows: TGTGCCAGCAGCTTCGAGTTAAACACTGAAGCTTTCTTT. The entire variable domain, with the rest obtained from reference TRBV7-9 and TRBJ1-1, is as follows: DTGVSQNPRHKITKRGQNVTFRCDPISEHNRLYWYRQTLGQGPEFLTYFQNEAQLEKSRLLSDRFSAERPKGSFSTLEIQRTEQGDSAMYLCASSFELNTEAFFGQGTRLTVV.

This clone is a singleton in its sample. V gene TRBV4-1 combines with J gene TRBJ2-7, with TRBD2 as a possible D gene (6 bases). The germline V gene encodes CDR1 MGHRA and CDR2 YSYEKL. V lost 0 bases and J lost 6, with 21 bases in between. The CDR3 runs to 17 residues. CDR3 amino acids: CASSQDPGTGRWGEQYF. CDR3 nucleotide sequence: TGCGCCAGCAGCCAAGATCCCGGGACGGGGAGGTGGGGCGAGCAGTACTTC.

The rearrangement joins TRBV24-1 to TRBJ1-2; tentatively, D is TRBD1 (6 bases). The CDR3 is made up of 13 amino acids. Trimming left V 6 bases short and J 3 bases short, with 10 bases between. The V gene's germline CDR1 is KGHDR and CDR2 SFDVKD. The CDR3 sequence is CATSTPGDYGYTF. The CDR3 DNA reads TGTGCCACCAGTACCCCAGGGGACTATGGCTACACCTTC.

This clone has just a few counts. The chain has TRBV29-1 and TRBJ2-2, with 7 bases matching TRBD2. Trimming cost V 7 bases and J 4 bases; bases outside gene matches: 9. This CDR3 region has 14 residues. Germline V gene data show CDR1 as SQVTM and CDR2 as ANQGSEA. CDR3 DNA: TGCAGCGGCGAGGCGGGGGATGGCACCGGGGAGCTGTTTTTT. Translated, it gives CSGEAGDGTGELFF.

The chain is built from TRBV5-1 and TRBJ1-2; D remains unclear. Trimming pared 4 bases from V and 7 bases from J, leaving 17 bases between. The CDR3 has 14 residues. Per the germline V gene, CDR1 is SGHRS and CDR2 is YFSETQ. CDR3 sequence: CASSRGEGGSGYTF. In DNA form, the CDR3 reads TGCGCCAGCAGCAGAGGAGAGGGTGGGAGTGGCTACACCTTC.

In DNA, the CDR3 is TGTGCCAGCAGCCAGACCGCGCGGGGGGGATCCCGCACAGATACGCAGTATTTT. This encodes CASSQTARGGSRTDTQYF. V usage is TRBV3-1 (or the pseudogene TRBV3-2) and J usage is TRBJ2-3, with 9 bases identical to TRBD2. Germline trimming cut 3 bases from V and 1 base from J; bases unmatched to any gene: 11. This CDR3 is 18 amino acids long. Per germline, CDR1 LGHDT and CDR2 YNNKEL (reference sequence).

The chain uses TRBV5-1 and TRBJ1-1; the D is unclear. The CDR3 length is 15 residues. V lost 4 bases to trimming and J lost 3 bases, with 16 bases between them. In germline, CDR1 is SGHRS, CDR2 YFSETQ. Written as DNA, the CDR3 is TGCGCCAGCAGCGGCGCGAGGTTCGGGGACACTGAAGCTTTCTTT. It encodes CASSGARFGDTEAFF. Based on the CDR3 plus reference TRBV5-1 and TRBJ1-1, the full variable domain is KAGVTQTPRYLIKTRGQQVTLSCSPISGHRSVSWYQQTPGQGLQFLFEYFSETQRNKGNFPGRFSGRQFSNSRSEMNVSTLELGDSALYLCASSGARFGDTEAFFGQGTRLTVV.

The chain couples TRBV7-9 to TRBJ2-7, with D tentatively TRBD2 (6 bases). The germline gives CDR1 SEHNR, CDR2 FQNEAQ (reference sequence). The V end was cut by 5 bases, the J end by 3 bases, with 20 bases between. The CDR3 contains 16 residues. For the CDR3, the DNA is TGTGCCAGCAGCAACTTGATGGGGCGGGGAGACTACGAGCAGTACTTC. This gives the protein CASSNLMGRGDYEQYF.

The chain has TRBV4-2 and TRBJ1-6, with a possible D match to TRBD1 (6 bases). Germline CDR1 and CDR2: LGHNA and YNFKEQ. The CDR3 has 15 amino acids. V was cut by 0 bases and J by 9 bases, with 12 bases left in between. The CDR3 sequence: CASSQEKGVASPLHF. The CDR3, as DNA: TGTGCCAGCAGCCAAGAAAAGGGGGTGGCTTCACCCCTCCACTTT.

In the case of this clone: An end of the junction differs from the germline gene, which may be a read error. The CDR3 spells CASSFLSGDVIPIF. The CDR3 coding sequence is TGTGCCAGCAGCTTTTTGTCGGGGGACGTTATTCCCATCTTC. This chain uses TRBV5-4 with TRBJ1-2; maybe TRBD1 (5 bases). This CDR3 is 14 amino acids long. CDR1 is SGHNT, CDR2 YYREEE, per germline (reference sequence).

The V gene is TRBV7-8, the J gene TRBJ1-2, with TRBD1 matching over 9 bases. V was pared by 5 bases and J by 5 bases, with 3 bases of the junction left unmatched. Germline V gene sequence: CDR1 SGHVS, CDR2 FQNEAQ. The CDR3 totals 13 residues. In DNA form, the CDR3 reads TGTGCCAGCAGCCAGGACAGGGGTTATGGCTACACCTTC. Translating it yields CASSQDRGYGYTF.

This clone has more than one count but fewer than ten. The rearrangement joins TRBV28 to TRBJ1-4; the match to TRBD1 covers 7 bases. After removal of 2 bases from V and 3 bases from J, the junction contained 3 bases not matched to a gene. CDR1 and CDR2 from the germline V gene are MDHEN and SYDVKM. The CDR3 is made up of 15 amino acids. Here the CDR3 reads CASSLKGAANEKLFF. CDR3 coding DNA: TGTGCCAGCAGTTTAAAGGGGGCGGCTAATGAAAAACTGTTTTTT.

This chain links TRBV11-2 with TRBJ1-4; D possibly corresponds to TRBD1 (5 bases). The ends were cut back, 8 bases at V and 3 bases at J, with 16 bases in the middle. The CDR3 runs 15 residues. The germline CDR1 and CDR2 sequences are SGHAT and FQNNGV. CDR3 sequence reads: CASRLRGRANEKLFF. The CDR3 DNA is TGTGCCAGCCGTTTAAGGGGTAGGGCTAATGAAAAACTGTTTTTT.

This clone was seen a single time. This sequence joins TRBV5-1 and TRBJ1-2; 7 nucleotides agree with TRBD1. The CDR3 loop spans 13 amino acids. Germline V lookup: CDR1 SGHRS, CDR2 YFSETQ. The J segment lost 4 bases and the V segment lost 3 bases, leaving 3 bases of the junction unmatched. CDR3 in amino acids: CASSWDSLYGYTF. The CDR3 nucleotides are TGCGCCAGCAGCTGGGACAGCCTCTATGGCTACACCTTC.

This rearrangement joins TRBV11-2 to TRBJ2-5; 8 bases match TRBD2. This CDR3 region has 14 residues. Germline CDR1 is SGHAT and CDR2 is FQNNGV. V gave up 5 bases and J gave up 4 bases; unmatched junction bases: 6. The CDR3 nucleotides read TGTGCCAGCAGCCGGGGGGGCCGGGTAGAGACCCAGTACTTC. Amino acids: CASSRGGRVETQYF.

The V and J genes are TRBV12-3 or TRBV12-4 and TRBJ2-1; 7 positions match TRBD2. The CDR3 runs to 13 residues. J gave up 7 bases and V 4 bases, and 4 bases lay outside the gene matches. CDR3 coding DNA: TGTGCCAGCAGTTGGCTAGCGGAAAATGAGCAGTTCTTC. It yields the protein CASSWLAENEQFF.

As DNA, the CDR3 is TGCGCCAGCAGTCTAGGGGTGAAAGATACGCAGTATTTT. Translating gives CASSLGVKDTQYF. V usage is TRBV10-1 and J usage is TRBJ2-3; possible D gene TRBD1, 5 bases. V lost 5 bases and J lost 5, with 11 bases in between. Per germline, CDR1 WNHNN and CDR2 SYGVQD (reference sequence). This CDR3 region has 13 residues.

The CDR3 is CASSTQGPWHTNEKLFF. The CDR3, as DNA: TGTGCCAGCAGTACCCAGGGGCCTTGGCACACTAATGAAAAACTGTTTTTT. The chain uses TRBV3-1 (or the pseudogene TRBV3-2) and TRBJ1-4; D might be TRBD1 (6 bases). Deletions cut 6 bases from V and 2 bases from J, with 19 bases between. This CDR3 comprises 17 residues. The germline V gene has CDR1 LGHDT and CDR2 YNNKEL (reference sequence).

CDR3 region: CASSSVRQGKAFF. In DNA, the CDR3 is TGTGCCAGCAGCTCTGTTAGACAGGGGAAAGCTTTCTTT. The chain recombines TRBV5-4 with TRBJ1-1; TRBD1 matches 8 bases. CDR1 and CDR2 (germline): SGHNT, YYREEE (reference sequence). J was trimmed by 9 bases and V by 3 bases; bases with no gene match: 7. This CDR3 has 13 residues. Complete variable domain (other parts from reference TRBV5-4 and TRBJ1-1): ETGVTQSPTHLIKTRGQQVTLRCSSQSGHNTVSWYQQALGQGPQFIFQYYREEENGRGNFPPRFSGLQFPNYSSELNVNALELDDSALYLCASSSVRQGKAFFGQGTRLTVV.

This rearrangement joins TRBV6-5 to TRBJ1-2, with TRBD1 identical over 9 bases. V was pared by 6 bases and J by 8 bases, with 7 bases of the junction left unmatched. The germline gives CDR1 MNHEY, CDR2 SVGAGI. The CDR3 has 13 residues. CDR3: CASSYRDRVGYTF. CDR3 in DNA: TGTGCCAGCAGCTACCGGGACAGGGTAGGCTACACCTTC.

The chain couples TRBV28 to TRBJ2-3, with D perhaps matching TRBD1 (5 bases). This CDR3 comprises 14 residues. Germline V CDR1 and CDR2: MDHEN, SYDVKM. Trimming removed 2 bases from V and 7 bases from J, with 13 bases in between. The CDR3 loop is CASSLGQGGHTQYF. In DNA, the CDR3 is TGTGCCAGCAGTTTAGGGCAGGGCGGCCATACGCAGTATTTT.

This chain uses TRBV27 with TRBJ1-1; 7 bases are a match to TRBD1. The germline V gene has CDR1 MNHEY and CDR2 SMNVEV (reference sequence). Trimming cost V 4 bases and J 4 bases; bases outside gene matches: 3. The CDR3 sequence is 13 residues long. The CDR3 loop is CASSWAGGTEAFF. The CDR3 DNA reads TGTGCCAGCAGTTGGGCAGGGGGCACTGAAGCTTTCTTT.

This clone came up once. The chain links TRBV9 to TRBJ1-5, with D tentatively TRBD1 (5 bases). Trimming removed 4 bases from V and 3 bases from J, with 14 bases in between. The CDR3 extends over 15 amino acids. Germline V gene lookup returns CDR1 SGDLS and CDR2 YYNGEE. The CDR3 is CASSPLGGVNQPQHF. CDR3 bases: TGTGCCAGCAGCCCCCTTGGAGGGGTCAATCAGCCCCAGCATTTT.

In nucleotides, the CDR3 is TGTGCCAGCTCAACACGTACCTACGAGCAGTACTTC. Translation: CASSTRTYEQYF. V usage is TRBV18 and J usage is TRBJ2-7; D is ambiguous. This CDR3 is 12 amino acids long. Germline V CDR1 and CDR2: KGHSH, LQKENI. With 5 bases removed from V and 2 bases from J, the gap between germline ends came to 7 bases.

This clone was detected a few times. The same CDR3 also results from other DNA sequences found in this sample. The gene calls are TRBV19 and TRBJ2-2; D call uncertain. Trimming pared 4 bases from V and 3 bases from J, leaving 9 bases between. The germline V gene has CDR1 LNHDA and CDR2 SQIVND (reference sequence). The CDR3 length is 14 residues. DNA for the CDR3: TGTGCCAGTAGTACTTTCCGGGACACCGGGGAGCTGTTTTTT. It yields the protein CASSTFRDTGELFF.

The V gene is TRBV3-1 (or the pseudogene TRBV3-2), the J gene TRBJ2-5; TRBD2 matches at 8 bases. J was trimmed by 4 bases and V by 3 bases; bases with no gene match: 10. There are 16 residues in the CDR3. Germline CDR1 LGHDT, CDR2 YNNKEL (reference sequence). The chain's CDR3 is CASSQLRSGLGETQYF. CDR3 in DNA: TGTGCCAGCAGCCAGTTGAGGTCGGGACTAGGAGAGACCCAGTACTTC.

The chain uses TRBV29-1 and TRBJ1-3; 7 bases are a match to TRBD1. After removal of 6 bases from V and 0 bases from J, the junction contained 8 bases not matched to a gene. This CDR3 region has 15 residues. CDR1 is SQVTM and CDR2 is ANQGSEA in the germline V gene. Written as DNA, the CDR3 is TGCAGCGTCCGCACCAGGGGGTACTCTGGAAACACCATATATTTT. It translates to CSVRTRGYSGNTIYF. Together with reference TRBV29-1 and TRBJ1-3, the CDR3 gives the full variable domain: SAVISQKPSRDICQRGTSLTIQCQVDSQVTMMFWYRQQPGQSLTLIATANQGSEATYESGFVIDKFPISRPNLTFSTLTVSNMSPEDSSIYLCSVRTRGYSGNTIYFGEGSWLTVV.

The chain joins TRBV5-1 to TRBJ2-2; 10 bases map to TRBD2. The germline CDR1 and CDR2 sequences are SGHRS and YFSETQ. There are 17 residues in the CDR3. V lost 1 base and J lost 4; bases outside the gene matches: 7. CDR3 residues: CASSLRGSGGPTGELFF. The CDR3 bases are TGCGCCAGCAGCTTGCGCGGTAGCGGGGGGCCCACCGGGGAGCTGTTTTTT.

The chain employs TRBV5-5 and TRBJ2-2; 12 nucleotides align to TRBD1. The CDR3 loop spans 19 amino acids. The germline CDR1 and CDR2 sequences are SGHKS and YYEKEE (reference sequence). The V segment lost 1 base and the J segment 3 bases; nucleotides outside the gene matches: 10. CDR3 in amino acids: CASSLSPGQGARDTGELFF. The CDR3 DNA is TGTGCCAGCAGCTTGTCCCCGGGACAGGGGGCAAGAGACACCGGGGAGCTGTTTTTT.

V and J are TRBV9 and TRBJ2-7; a possible D gene is TRBD1 (6 bases). Trimming removed 3 bases at V and 5 bases at J, with 18 bases between. The CDR3 runs 15 residues. Per germline, CDR1 SGDLS and CDR2 YYNGEE. Written as DNA, the CDR3 is TGTGCCAGCAGCGATCAACCTCAGGGGAGCAACGAGCAGTACTTC. It encodes CASSDQPQGSNEQYF.